This T cell receptor (beta chain) was sequenced for a study of blood T cell repertoires in COVID-19. Clones were read by immunoSEQ multiplex PCR, and TCRdb kept only the in-frame ones, dropping some. The data show roughly 110,000 clones, approximately 88% seen once. The TCR sequence derives from a man aged 45-60 years with active or convalescent COVID-19. The specimen was peripheral blood.

CDR3 sequence (DNA): TGTGCCAGCAACCCAGGCGTTTCTGGAAACACCATATATTTT. Protein product: CASNPGVSGNTIYF. The V call is TRBV9, the J call TRBJ1-3; unclear D gene. This CDR3 contains 14 residues. Per germline, CDR1 SGDLS and CDR2 YYNGEE. V was clipped by 6 bases and J by 1 base, with 11 bases between them.